Below, one T cell receptor (beta chain) is given with its context. This specimen comes from a study of blood T cell repertoires in COVID-19. Sequencing used immunoSEQ multiplex PCR; TCRdb keeps in-frame clones, though not all of them. Of 200,000 to 250,000 clones listed, less than 90% are singletons. With V trimmed by 4 bases and J by 13 bases, 13 bases remained unmatched. Looked up from germline, CDR1 is SEHNR and CDR2 is FQNEAQ (reference sequence). The length of the CDR3 is 14 residues. This TCR derives from a woman aged 40 to 50 who had recovered from COVID-19. The sequenced sample was PBMCs or T cells enriched from blood (not recorded which). The chain employs TRBV7-9 and TRBJ1-2; TRBD1 matches at 9 bases. Here the CDR3 reads CASSYAGGQGSITF. The CDR3 bases are TGTGCCAGCAGCTATGCCGGGGGACAGGGCTCTATCACCTTC.